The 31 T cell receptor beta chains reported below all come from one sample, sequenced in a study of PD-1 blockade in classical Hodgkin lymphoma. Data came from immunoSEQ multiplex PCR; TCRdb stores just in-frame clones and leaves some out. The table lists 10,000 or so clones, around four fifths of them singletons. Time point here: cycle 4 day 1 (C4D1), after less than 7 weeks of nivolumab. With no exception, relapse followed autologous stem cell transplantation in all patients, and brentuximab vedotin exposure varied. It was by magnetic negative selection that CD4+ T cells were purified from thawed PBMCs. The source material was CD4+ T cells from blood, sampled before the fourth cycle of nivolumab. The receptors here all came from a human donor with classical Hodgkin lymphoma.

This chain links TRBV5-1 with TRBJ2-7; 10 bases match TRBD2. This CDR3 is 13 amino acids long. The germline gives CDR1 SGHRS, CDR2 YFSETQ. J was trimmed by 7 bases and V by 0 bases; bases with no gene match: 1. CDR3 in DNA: TGCGCCAGCAGCTTGGAACTAGCGGGAGAGCAGTACTTC. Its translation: CASSLELAGEQYF.

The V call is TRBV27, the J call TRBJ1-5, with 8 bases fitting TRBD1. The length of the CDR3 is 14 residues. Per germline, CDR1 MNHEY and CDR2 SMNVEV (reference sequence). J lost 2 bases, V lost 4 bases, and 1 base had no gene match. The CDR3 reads CASSSRGRNQPQHF. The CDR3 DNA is TGTGCCAGCAGTTCCAGGGGGCGCAATCAGCCCCAGCATTTT.

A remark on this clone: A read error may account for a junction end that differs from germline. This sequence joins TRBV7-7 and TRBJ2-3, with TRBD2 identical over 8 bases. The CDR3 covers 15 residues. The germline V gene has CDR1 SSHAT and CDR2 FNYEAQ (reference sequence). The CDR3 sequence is CASSPRREAQDTQYF. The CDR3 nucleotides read TGTGCTAGCAGCCCCCGGCGGGAGGCACAAGATACGCAGTATTTT.

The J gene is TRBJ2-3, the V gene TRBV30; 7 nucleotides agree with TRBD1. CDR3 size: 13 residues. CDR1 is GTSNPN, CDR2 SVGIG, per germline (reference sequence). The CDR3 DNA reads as TGTGCTAAACAGGGGCCAGGGACAGATACGCAGTATTTT. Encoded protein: CAKQGPGTDTQYF.

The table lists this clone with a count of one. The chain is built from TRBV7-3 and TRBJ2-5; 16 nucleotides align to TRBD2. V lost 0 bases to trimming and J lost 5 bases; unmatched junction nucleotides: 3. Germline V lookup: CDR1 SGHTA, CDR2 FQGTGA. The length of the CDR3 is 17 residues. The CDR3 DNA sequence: TGTGCCAGCAGCTTAACAGGGACTAGCGGGGGGGCGGAGACCCAGTACTTC. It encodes CASSLTGTSGGAETQYF. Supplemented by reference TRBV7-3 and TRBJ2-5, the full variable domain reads GAGVSQTPSNKVTEKGKYVELRCDPISGHTALYWYRQSLGQGPEFLIYFQGTGAADDSGLPNDRFFAVRPEGSVSTLKIQRTERGDSAVYLCASSLTGTSGGAETQYFGPGTRLLVL.

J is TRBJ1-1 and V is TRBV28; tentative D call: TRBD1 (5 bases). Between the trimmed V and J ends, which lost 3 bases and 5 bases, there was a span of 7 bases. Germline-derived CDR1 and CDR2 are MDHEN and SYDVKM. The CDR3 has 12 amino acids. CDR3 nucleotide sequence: TGTGCCAGCAGTTTGAGGGGTACTGAAGCTTTCTTT. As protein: CASSLRGTEAFF.

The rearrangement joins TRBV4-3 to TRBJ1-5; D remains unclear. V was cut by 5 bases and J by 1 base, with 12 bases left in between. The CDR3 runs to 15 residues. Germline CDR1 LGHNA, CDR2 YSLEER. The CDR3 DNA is TGCGCCAGCAGCGAGTCCATACTGAGCAATCAGCCCCAGCATTTT. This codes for CASSESILSNQPQHF.

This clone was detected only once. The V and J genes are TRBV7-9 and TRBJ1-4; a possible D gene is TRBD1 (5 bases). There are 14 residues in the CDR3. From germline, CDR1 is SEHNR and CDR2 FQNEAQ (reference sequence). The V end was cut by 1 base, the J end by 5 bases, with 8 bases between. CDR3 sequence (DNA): TGTGCCAGCAGCTTAGGAGCAGGGAATGAAAAACTGTTTTTT. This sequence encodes CASSLGAGNEKLFF.

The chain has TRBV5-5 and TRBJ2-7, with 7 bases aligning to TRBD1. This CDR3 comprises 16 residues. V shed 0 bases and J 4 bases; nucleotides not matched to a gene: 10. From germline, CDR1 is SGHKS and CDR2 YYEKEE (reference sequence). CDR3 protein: CASSLVPRTGQYEQYF. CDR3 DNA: TGTGCCAGCAGCTTGGTCCCTAGGACAGGACAGTACGAGCAGTACTTC.

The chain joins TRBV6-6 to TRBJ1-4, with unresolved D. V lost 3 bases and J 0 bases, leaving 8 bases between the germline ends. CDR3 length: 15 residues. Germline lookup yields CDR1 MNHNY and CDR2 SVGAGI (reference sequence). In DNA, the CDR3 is TGTGCCAGCAGTTATGACGTTGCAACTAATGAAAAACTGTTTTTT. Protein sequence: CASSYDVATNEKLFF.

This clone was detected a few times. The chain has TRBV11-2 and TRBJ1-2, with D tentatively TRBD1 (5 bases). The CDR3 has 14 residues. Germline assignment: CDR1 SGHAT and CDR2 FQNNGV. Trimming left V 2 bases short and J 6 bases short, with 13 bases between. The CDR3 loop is CASSLNAGTNGYTF. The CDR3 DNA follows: TGTGCCAGCAGCTTAAACGCAGGGACCAATGGCTACACCTTC.

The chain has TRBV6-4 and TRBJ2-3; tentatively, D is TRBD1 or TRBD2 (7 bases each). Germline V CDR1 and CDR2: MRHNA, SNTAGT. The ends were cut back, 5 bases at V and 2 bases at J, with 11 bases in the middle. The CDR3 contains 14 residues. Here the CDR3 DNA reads TGTGCCAGCAGTCCAGGGGGGGCCACAGATACGCAGTATTTT. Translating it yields CASSPGGATDTQYF.

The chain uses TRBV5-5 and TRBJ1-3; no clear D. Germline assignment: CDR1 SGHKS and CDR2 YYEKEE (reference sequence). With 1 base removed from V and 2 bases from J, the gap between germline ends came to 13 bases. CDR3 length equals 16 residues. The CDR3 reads CASSLSGSPPGNTIYF. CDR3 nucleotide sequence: TGTGCCAGCAGCTTGTCCGGTAGCCCCCCTGGAAACACCATATATTTT.

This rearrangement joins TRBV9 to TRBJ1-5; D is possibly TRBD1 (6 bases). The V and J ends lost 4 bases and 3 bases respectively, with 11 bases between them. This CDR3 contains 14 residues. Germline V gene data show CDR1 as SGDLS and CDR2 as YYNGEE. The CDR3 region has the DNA TGTGCCAGCAGCCCACAGGGCCTCAATCAGCCCCAGCATTTT. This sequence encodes CASSPQGLNQPQHF.

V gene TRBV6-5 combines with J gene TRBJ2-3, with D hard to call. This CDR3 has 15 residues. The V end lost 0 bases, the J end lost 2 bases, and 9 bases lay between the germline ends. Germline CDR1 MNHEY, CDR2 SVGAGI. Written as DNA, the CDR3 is TGTGCCAGCAGTTACTCGGAGCCCCTCACAGATACGCAGTATTTT. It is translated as CASSYSEPLTDTQYF.

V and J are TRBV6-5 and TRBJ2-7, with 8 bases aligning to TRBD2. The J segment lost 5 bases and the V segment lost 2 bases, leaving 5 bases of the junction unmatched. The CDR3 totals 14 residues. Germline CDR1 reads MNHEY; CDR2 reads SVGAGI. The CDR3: CASSYGAGGNEQYF. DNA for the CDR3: TGTGCCAGCAGTTACGGGGCGGGGGGCAACGAGCAGTACTTC.

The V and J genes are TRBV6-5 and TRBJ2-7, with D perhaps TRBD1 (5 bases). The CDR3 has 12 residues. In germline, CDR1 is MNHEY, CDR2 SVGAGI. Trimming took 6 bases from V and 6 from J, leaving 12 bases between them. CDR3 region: CASSLREIEQYF. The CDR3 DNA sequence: TGTGCCAGCAGCCTCAGGGAAATCGAGCAGTACTTC.

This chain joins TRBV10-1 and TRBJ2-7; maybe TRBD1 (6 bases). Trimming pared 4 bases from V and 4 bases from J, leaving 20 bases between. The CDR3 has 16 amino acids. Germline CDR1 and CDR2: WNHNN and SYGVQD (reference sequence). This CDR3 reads CASSGHRECAKYEQYF. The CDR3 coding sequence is TGCGCCAGCAGTGGTCACAGGGAGTGCGCAAAATACGAGCAGTACTTC.

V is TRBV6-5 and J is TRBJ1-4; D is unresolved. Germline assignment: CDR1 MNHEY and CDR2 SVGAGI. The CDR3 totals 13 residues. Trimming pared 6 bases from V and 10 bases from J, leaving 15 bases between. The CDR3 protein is CASSVPGSGKLFF. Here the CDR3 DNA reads TGTGCCAGCAGCGTACCGGGTTCGGGAAAACTGTTTTTT.

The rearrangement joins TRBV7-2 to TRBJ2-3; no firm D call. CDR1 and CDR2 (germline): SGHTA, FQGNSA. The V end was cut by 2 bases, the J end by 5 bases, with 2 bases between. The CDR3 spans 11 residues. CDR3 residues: CASSLRDTQYF. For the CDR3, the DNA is TGTGCCAGCAGCTTACGAGATACGCAGTATTTT.

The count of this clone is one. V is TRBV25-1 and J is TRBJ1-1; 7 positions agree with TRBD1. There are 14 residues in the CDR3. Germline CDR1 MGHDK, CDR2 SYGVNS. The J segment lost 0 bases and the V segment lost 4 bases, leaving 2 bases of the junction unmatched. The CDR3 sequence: CASSADRMNTEAFF. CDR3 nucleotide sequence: TGTGCCAGCAGTGCGGACAGGATGAACACTGAAGCTTTCTTT.

In nucleotides, the CDR3 is TGTGCCTGCAACTATTGGGACAGGCCGGACGAGCAGTACTTC. Translated: CACNYWDRPDEQYF. The V gene is TRBV28, the J gene TRBJ2-7, with 8 bases matching TRBD1. The germline V gene encodes CDR1 MDHEN and CDR2 SYDVKM. This CDR3 has 14 amino acids. With V trimmed by 11 bases and J by 5 bases, 14 bases remained unmatched.

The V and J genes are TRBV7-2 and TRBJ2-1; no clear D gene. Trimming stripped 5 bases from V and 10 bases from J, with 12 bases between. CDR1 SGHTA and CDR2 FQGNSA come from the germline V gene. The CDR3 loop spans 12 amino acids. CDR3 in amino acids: CASSRRLEEQFF. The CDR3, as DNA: TGTGCCAGCAGCCGGCGTCTAGAAGAGCAGTTCTTC.

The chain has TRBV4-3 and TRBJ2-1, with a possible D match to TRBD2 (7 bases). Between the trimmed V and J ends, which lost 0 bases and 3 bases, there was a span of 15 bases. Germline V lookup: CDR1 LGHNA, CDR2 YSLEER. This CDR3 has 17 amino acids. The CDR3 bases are TGCGCCAGCAGCCAAGATCCGGGGGGCCTCGTCTACAATGAGCAGTTCTTC. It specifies CASSQDPGGLVYNEQFF.

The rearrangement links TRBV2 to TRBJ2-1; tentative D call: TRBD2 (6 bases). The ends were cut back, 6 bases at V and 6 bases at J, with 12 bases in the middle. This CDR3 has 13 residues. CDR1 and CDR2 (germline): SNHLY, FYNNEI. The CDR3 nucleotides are TGTGCCAGCAGCGGGAGAGACACCAATGAGCAGTTCTTC. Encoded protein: CASSGRDTNEQFF.

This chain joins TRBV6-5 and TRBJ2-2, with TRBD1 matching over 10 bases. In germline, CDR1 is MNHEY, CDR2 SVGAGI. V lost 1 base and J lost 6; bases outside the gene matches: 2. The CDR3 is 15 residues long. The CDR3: CASSYFGQGAGELFF. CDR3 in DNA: TGTGCCAGCAGTTACTTCGGACAGGGGGCCGGGGAGCTGTTTTTT.

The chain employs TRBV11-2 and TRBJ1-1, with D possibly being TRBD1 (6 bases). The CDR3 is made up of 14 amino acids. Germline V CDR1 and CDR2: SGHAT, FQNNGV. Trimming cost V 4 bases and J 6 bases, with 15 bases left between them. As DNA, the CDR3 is TGTGCCAGCAGCTCTGGGACATTTTCGGCTGAAGCTTTCTTT. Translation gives CASSSGTFSAEAFF. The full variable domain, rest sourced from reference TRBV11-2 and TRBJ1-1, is EAGVAQSPRYKIIEKRQSVAFWCNPISGHATLYWYQQILGQGPKLLIQFQNNGVVDDSQLPKDRFSAERLKGVDSTLKIQPAKLEDSAVYLCASSSGTFSAEAFFGQGTRLTVV.

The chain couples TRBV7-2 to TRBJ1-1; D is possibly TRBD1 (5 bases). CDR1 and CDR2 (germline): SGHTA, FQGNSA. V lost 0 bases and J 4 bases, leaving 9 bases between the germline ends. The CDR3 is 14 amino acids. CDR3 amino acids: CASSLAAGFTEAFF. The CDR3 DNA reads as TGTGCCAGCAGCTTAGCTGCAGGGTTCACTGAAGCTTTCTTT.

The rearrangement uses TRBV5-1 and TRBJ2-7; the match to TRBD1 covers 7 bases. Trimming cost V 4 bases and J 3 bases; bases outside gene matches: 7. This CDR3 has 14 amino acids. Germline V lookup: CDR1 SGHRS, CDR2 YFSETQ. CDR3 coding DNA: TGCGCCAGCAGCCCCACAGGGGACGTCTACGAGCAGTACTTC. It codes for CASSPTGDVYEQYF.

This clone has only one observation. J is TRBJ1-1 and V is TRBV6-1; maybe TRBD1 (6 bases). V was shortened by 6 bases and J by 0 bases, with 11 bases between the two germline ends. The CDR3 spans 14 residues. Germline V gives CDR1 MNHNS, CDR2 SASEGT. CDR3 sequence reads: CASSGQTMNTEAFF. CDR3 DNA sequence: TGTGCCAGCAGCGGACAGACCATGAACACTGAAGCTTTCTTT.

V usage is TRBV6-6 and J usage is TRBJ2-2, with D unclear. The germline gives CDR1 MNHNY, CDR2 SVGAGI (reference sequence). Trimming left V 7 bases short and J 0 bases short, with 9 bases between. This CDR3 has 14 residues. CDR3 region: CASKADSNTGELFF. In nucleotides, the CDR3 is TGTGCCAGCAAAGCAGATTCGAACACCGGGGAGCTGTTTTTT.